This T cell receptor (beta chain) appears in the sequencing data of a study of blood T cell repertoires in COVID-19. Study information: COVID-19 samples from acute and convalescent phases originated in the United States, Italy and Spain. T cells, B-cell-depleted T cells, or PBMCs provided the cDNA or gDNA that served as material.

This clone came up a few times. The CDR3 spans 16 residues. J was trimmed by 9 bases and V by 4 bases; bases with no gene match: 15. Germline V gene sequence: CDR1 LGHNA, CDR2 YNFKEQ. Authors' analysis steps: Amplification from reference gene primers served as the basis for estimated nucleated cell counts. Only in-frame clones appear in the TCRdb table, and some are missing; sequencing was by immunoSEQ multiplex PCR. V, J and clone size are taken as reported in that table, and D and trimming were inferred from the DNA itself. The data show 150,000 to 200,000 clones, with approximately 87% seen just once and 0.7% to 0.85% held by the top ten.

This TCR derives from a woman in her 70s with acute or convalescent COVID-19. The sequencing input was peripheral blood. The chain recombines TRBV4-2 with TRBJ2-7; 10 positions match TRBD1. The DNA for the CDR3 is TGTGCCAGCAGCCTGGGGAGACAGGGGGCGATTGGGGTGCAGTACTTC. Its translation is CASSLGRQGAIGVQYF.